The 32 T cell receptor beta chains below were found in one sample sequenced in a study of blood T cells in healthy people across ages. A second about 6 to 12 cycle PCR used barcoded and J-beta primers. TCRdb analysed the 5' RACE reads with MiXCR anew, one entry per CDR3 protein. Of roughly 800,000 distinct CDR3 sequences in the sample, approximately 25% were seen once. The sample was also reused in another study, on T cells of mothers and their children.

Sequencing was performed on blood. These receptor sequences come from a boy aged 5-17 years in good health.

This clonotype was recorded only once. The chain carries TRBV7-8 and TRBJ2-3; weak D call: TRBD1 (6 bases). V lost 6 bases to trimming and J lost 2 bases, with 12 bases between them. CDR1 and CDR2 (germline): SGHVS, FQNEAQ. The CDR3 is 14 residues long. The CDR3 spells CASSWDTYTDTQYF. The CDR3 DNA sequence: TGTGCCAGCAGTTGGGACACCTACACAGATACGCAGTATTTT.

This clonotype was observed a handful of times. The rearrangement uses TRBV11-2 and TRBJ2-2; D may be TRBD2 (6 bases). Trimming shortened V by 4 bases and J by 6 bases, and 18 bases separated the two germline ends. The CDR3 is 16 residues long. The germline V gene has CDR1 SGHAT and CDR2 FQNNGV. CDR3 amino acids: CASSSSDGRIPGELFF. In DNA, the CDR3 is TGTGCCAGCAGCTCTTCGGACGGGAGAATCCCCGGGGAGCTGTTTTTT.

Only a few counts were recorded for this clonotype. The rearrangement joins TRBV29-1 to TRBJ2-5, with 7 nucleotides matching TRBD1. This CDR3 region has 13 residues. V was clipped by 4 bases and J by 5 bases; unmatched bases: 7. Germline V gives CDR1 SQVTM, CDR2 ANQGSEA. CDR3 sequence (DNA): TGCAGCGTTGCAGCAGGGGGAAGCGAGACCCAGTACTTC. It yields the protein CSVAAGGSETQYF.

This clonotype was detected only a few times. The V gene is TRBV5-5, the J gene TRBJ1-1; maybe TRBD1 (6 bases). This CDR3 spans 13 amino acids. V lost 6 bases and J lost 7, with 16 bases in between. Per the germline V gene, CDR1 is SGHKS and CDR2 is YYEKEE (reference sequence). The CDR3 region is CASTLEGGGEAFF. The CDR3 DNA reads TGTGCCAGCACCCTGGAGGGGGGCGGTGAAGCTTTCTTT.

The V gene is TRBV2, the J gene TRBJ2-1, with 8 bases lining up with TRBD2. The CDR3 is 17 residues long. Germline V gene lookup returns CDR1 SNHLY and CDR2 FYNNEI. Trimming at V came to 5 bases and at J to 2 bases, leaving 11 bases not matched to a gene. As DNA, the CDR3 is TGTGCCAGCAGTCCACCGACTAGCGCGAGCCCCTACAATGAGCAGTTCTTC. It codes for CASSPPTSASPYNEQFF.

Details on this clonotype: Just one base apart from a much larger clone, this may be a read error. In this CDR3 the conserved last residue, phenylalanine or tryptophan, is missing, so a read error is likely. This chain uses TRBV10-3 with TRBJ2-1, with D possibly called TRBD1 or TRBD2 (5 bases each). There are 16 residues in the CDR3. Per the germline V gene, CDR1 is ENHRY and CDR2 is SYGVKD. V lost 5 bases and J lost 1, with 15 bases in between. The CDR3 loop reads CAISYGTSESYNEQFS. As DNA, the CDR3 is TGTGCCATCAGTTACGGGACGTCCGAATCCTACAATGAGCAGTTCTCC.

This clonotype has more than one count but fewer than ten. The J gene is TRBJ2-3, the V gene TRBV5-1; D is undetermined. Trimming took 0 bases from V and 2 from J, leaving 7 bases between them. The CDR3 spans 14 residues. Germline V gene sequence: CDR1 SGHRS, CDR2 YFSETQ. This chain's CDR3 is CASSLGQNTDTQYF. CDR3 in DNA: TGCGCCAGCAGCTTGGGGCAGAACACAGATACGCAGTATTTT.

The genes are TRBV6-1 and TRBJ2-6; the match to TRBD1 covers 8 bases. Trimming cost V 8 bases and J 2 bases; bases outside gene matches: 5. Germline V CDR1 and CDR2: MNHNS, SASEGT. This CDR3 spans 15 amino acids. CDR3 sequence reads: CASGQGVTGANVLTF. In DNA form, the CDR3 reads TGTGCCAGCGGACAGGGAGTAACTGGGGCCAACGTCCTGACTTTC.

CDR3 nucleotides: TGTGCCAGCAGTGAAGTGTTTGAGGGAAACATTCAGTACTTC. As protein: CASSEVFEGNIQYF. The chain is built from TRBV6-1 and TRBJ2-4; D may be TRBD2 (5 bases). V was clipped by 1 base and J by 6 bases, with 10 bases between them. The germline gives CDR1 MNHNS, CDR2 SASEGT. The CDR3 consists of 14 residues.

This clonotype turned up a few times. This chain uses TRBV7-6 with TRBJ1-4; 9 bases align to TRBD1. With 5 bases clipped from V and 10 bases from J, the junction kept 11 bases outside the gene matches. This CDR3 is built from 15 residues. Germline V CDR1 and CDR2: SGHVS, FNYEAQ. The CDR3 reads CASSAQGQGSGKLFF. The CDR3 nucleotides read TGTGCCAGCAGCGCCCAGGGACAGGGATCTGGAAAACTGTTTTTT. Complete variable domain (other parts from reference TRBV7-6 and TRBJ1-4): GAGVSQSPRYKVTKRGQDVALRCDPISGHVSLYWYRQALGQGPEFLTYFNYEAQQDKSGLPNDRFSAERPEGSISTLTIQRTEQRDSAMYRCASSAQGQGSGKLFFGSGTQLSVL.

This clonotype was counted only a few times. This chain connects TRBV5-1 to TRBJ1-4; no definite D call. With 4 bases removed from V and 1 base from J, the gap between germline ends came to 11 bases. The CDR3 extends over 15 amino acids. From germline, CDR1 is SGHRS and CDR2 YFSETQ. The CDR3 DNA is TGCGCCAGCAGCGGTGAGGTGGGAACTAATGAAAAACTGTTTTTT. Its protein product is CASSGEVGTNEKLFF.

This clonotype has more than one count but fewer than ten. A read error may account for a junction end that differs from germline. V gene TRBV9 combines with J gene TRBJ2-5; no reliable D call. Germline V lookup: CDR1 SGDLS, CDR2 YYNGEE. The CDR3 is made up of 15 amino acids. The CDR3 region is CASSVDEGGGETLYF. CDR3 nucleotides: TGTGCCAGCAGCGTAGATGAAGGTGGCGGCGAGACCCTGTACTTC.

The chain uses TRBV6-1 and TRBJ1-1; D gene ambiguous. Between the trimmed V and J ends, which lost 7 bases and 2 bases, there was a span of 14 bases. There are 14 residues in the CDR3. Germline loops: CDR1 MNHNS, CDR2 SASEGT. In DNA, the CDR3 is TGTGCCAGCACCTCTGGGAGAGTAAACACTGAAGCTTTCTTT. Translated, it gives CASTSGRVNTEAFF.

The CDR3 loop reads CSVDRRGSTDTQYF. Here the CDR3 DNA reads TGCAGCGTTGATCGACGGGGAAGCACAGATACGCAGTATTTT. The rearrangement joins TRBV29-1 to TRBJ2-3, with a possible D match to TRBD2 (5 bases). The germline CDR1 and CDR2 sequences are SQVTM and ANQGSEA. The CDR3 is made up of 14 amino acids. Between the trimmed V and J ends, which lost 3 bases and 0 bases, there was a span of 10 bases.

A few counts support this clonotype. The chain has TRBV4-2 and TRBJ1-2, with TRBD1 matching 8 bases. Trimming removed 3 bases from V and 7 bases from J; junction bases left unmatched: 10. Germline lookup yields CDR1 LGHNA and CDR2 YNFKEQ. The CDR3 is 15 residues long. CDR3: CASSQNLGQEGGYTF. The CDR3 DNA sequence: TGTGCCAGCAGCCAGAATCTGGGACAGGAAGGTGGCTACACCTTC.

The chain combines TRBV28 with TRBJ1-1; 8 bases match TRBD1. CDR1 is MDHEN, CDR2 SYDVKM, per germline. This CDR3 comprises 16 residues. The trim removed 6 bases at V and 0 bases at J, leaving 9 bases unmatched. This chain's CDR3 is CASSSSGTGMNTEAFF. Written as DNA, the CDR3 is TGTGCCAGCAGCTCCTCCGGGACAGGAATGAACACTGAAGCTTTCTTT. Supplemented by reference TRBV28 and TRBJ1-1, the full variable domain reads DVKVTQSSRYLVKRTGEKVFLECVQDMDHENMFWYRQDPGLGLRLIYFSYDVKMKEKGDIPEGYSVSREKKERFSLILESASTNQTSMYLCASSSSGTGMNTEAFFGQGTRLTVV.

The genes are TRBV12-3 or TRBV12-4 and TRBJ2-5, with 8 bases identical to TRBD2. The J segment lost 2 bases and the V segment lost 5 bases, leaving 7 bases of the junction unmatched. This CDR3 is 15 amino acids long. CDR3 in DNA: TGTGCCAGCAGTCCAGTAGCGGGGAGACAAGAGACCCAGTACTTC. It is translated as CASSPVAGRQETQYF.

The rearrangement links TRBV9 to TRBJ2-5; either TRBD1 or TRBD2 may fit D (6 bases each). The germline CDR1 and CDR2 sequences are SGDLS and YYNGEE. V was shortened by 0 bases and J by 4 bases, with 13 bases between the two germline ends. The CDR3 length is 15 residues. CDR3 sequence (DNA): TGTGCCAGCAGCGTAGGGGGGGCGGGTGGAGAGACCCAGTACTTC. It translates to CASSVGGAGGETQYF.

This clonotype was seen more than once but under ten times. V gene TRBV12-3 or TRBV12-4 combines with J gene TRBJ2-5; 10 bases align to TRBD1. The last part of the DNA fits TRBJ2-7 better; the J call may be wrong. The CDR3 sequence is 15 residues long. In DNA, the CDR3 is TGTGCCAGCAGTGAACCCGGGACAGGGGTCTACGAGCAGTACTTC. Protein sequence: CASSEPGTGVYEQYF.

The CDR3 DNA reads TGTGCCAGCAGCACCGAGGGGCCTCACCCTGAAGCTTTCTTT. It codes for CASSTEGPHPEAFF. This chain links TRBV5-5 with TRBJ1-1; D might be TRBD1 (5 bases). This CDR3 is built from 14 residues. Germline CDR1 SGHKS, CDR2 YYEKEE (reference sequence). V was clipped by 4 bases and J by 6 bases, with 16 bases between them.

This clonotype was counted a few times. The chain combines TRBV5-1 with TRBJ2-1, with TRBD2 identical over 11 bases. The trim removed 5 bases at V and 7 bases at J, leaving 8 bases unmatched. The CDR3 loop spans 15 amino acids. CDR1 SGHRS and CDR2 YFSETQ come from the germline V gene. CDR3: CASRAGTSGGNEQFF. The CDR3 DNA reads as TGCGCCAGCAGAGCCGGGACTAGCGGTGGGAATGAGCAGTTCTTC.

The chain carries TRBV9 and TRBJ1-1; D is unclear. CDR3 length equals 13 residues. Germline values: CDR1 SGDLS, CDR2 YYNGEE. V shed 0 bases and J shed 1 base, with 4 bases lying between them. The CDR3 loop reads CASSVDKNTEAFF. The CDR3 bases are TGTGCCAGCAGCGTAGACAAGAACACTGAAGCTTTCTTT.

The chain recombines TRBV6-1 with TRBJ2-5, with a possible D match to TRBD1 (5 bases). TRBJ2-7 matches the DNA end more closely, so the J call is doubtful. Germline values: CDR1 MNHNS, CDR2 SASEGT. This CDR3 comprises 15 residues. For the CDR3, the DNA is TGTGCCAGCAGTGAAGCGGTCAGGGCATCCTACGAGCAGTACTTC. Amino acids: CASSEAVRASYEQYF.

Here the CDR3 DNA reads TGTGCCAGCAGGAGACTAGCGGGAGCAACAGGGGAGCTGTTTTTT. As protein: CASRRLAGATGELFF. V usage is TRBV2 and J usage is TRBJ2-2; 12 bases agree with TRBD2. CDR1 and CDR2 from the germline V gene are SNHLY and FYNNEI. Trimming took 6 bases from V and 8 from J; bases not matched to a gene: 7. CDR3 length equals 15 residues.

This clonotype was counted a few times. The gene calls are TRBV7-9 and TRBJ2-5; TRBD1 agrees at 8 bases. Germline V CDR1 and CDR2: SEHNR, FQNEAQ (reference sequence). V lost 5 bases, J lost 4 bases, and 9 bases stayed unmatched. The CDR3 totals 15 residues. The CDR3 DNA reads as TGTGCCAGCAGCCCCAAGCGACAGGGGATAGAGACCCAGTACTTC. Amino acid sequence: CASSPKRQGIETQYF.

This clonotype was counted between two and nine times. The chain joins TRBV4-2 to TRBJ2-5, with 15 bases fitting TRBD2. The end of the DNA aligns better with TRBJ2-7, so the J call may be wrong. This CDR3 is built from 16 residues. The V gene's germline CDR1 is LGHNA and CDR2 YNFKEQ. CDR3 region: CASSQMGLAGGNEQYF. DNA of the CDR3: TGTGCCAGCAGCCAAATGGGACTAGCGGGAGGTAACGAGCAGTACTTC.

This clonotype has just a few counts. The V and J genes are TRBV12-3 or TRBV12-4 and TRBJ2-3; D gene uncertain. Trimming shortened V by 4 bases and J by 6 bases, and 11 bases separated the two germline ends. The CDR3 totals 13 residues. The CDR3 region has the DNA TGTGCCAGCAGTTCACCCCAGAAGGATACGCAGTATTTT. Protein sequence: CASSSPQKDTQYF.

This clonotype came up once. V gene TRBV7-9 combines with J gene TRBJ2-1, with TRBD2 identical over 9 bases. The length of the CDR3 is 19 residues. The V gene end was trimmed by 1 base and the J gene end by 0 bases; junction bases not matched to a gene: 10. The germline gives CDR1 SEHNR, CDR2 FQNEAQ (reference sequence). The CDR3 bases are TGTGCCAGCAGCTTAGATTGGCGGGAGGGCCAAAGCTCCTACAATGAGCAGTTCTTC. Its protein is CASSLDWREGQSSYNEQFF. The full variable domain, completed using reference TRBV7-9 and TRBJ2-1, is DTGVSQNPRHKITKRGQNVTFRCDPISEHNRLYWYRQTLGQGPEFLTYFQNEAQLEKSRLLSDRFSAERPKGSFSTLEIQRTEQGDSAMYLCASSLDWREGQSSYNEQFFGPGTRLTVL.

This clonotype was seen a handful of times. This chain uses TRBV2 with TRBJ2-1; D unclear. CDR1 is SNHLY, CDR2 FYNNEI, per germline. There are 12 residues in the CDR3. The V gene lost 6 bases and the J gene lost 9 bases, with 12 bases spanning the gap. CDR3: CASSPIVAEQFF. Here the CDR3 DNA reads TGTGCCAGCAGCCCTATAGTGGCTGAGCAGTTCTTC.

In this sample, this clonotype turned up a few times. V usage is TRBV10-3 and J usage is TRBJ2-7; TRBD1 aligns across 8 bases. The V and J ends lost 1 base and 6 bases, in that order; junction bases with no gene match: 2. Per the germline V gene, CDR1 is ENHRY and CDR2 is SYGVKD. The CDR3 is made up of 13 amino acids. The CDR3 sequence: CAISEYGQGEQYF. The CDR3 DNA follows: TGTGCCATCAGTGAGTACGGACAGGGCGAGCAGTACTTC.

The table lists this clonotype with a few counts. The chain uses TRBV18 and TRBJ2-5; the match to TRBD2 covers 13 bases. J lost 4 bases, V lost 3 bases, and 2 bases had no gene match. The CDR3 is 15 amino acids. Germline V CDR1 and CDR2: KGHSH, LQKENI. The CDR3 bases are TGTGCCAGCTCACCTCGGACTAGCGGGGGAGAGACCCAGTACTTC. Translated: CASSPRTSGGETQYF.

The rearrangement uses TRBV4-1 and TRBJ2-7, with D possibly TRBD2 on 6 matching bases. Trimming removed 6 bases at V and 4 bases at J, with 16 bases between. The CDR3 spans 14 residues. Germline CDR1 reads MGHRA; CDR2 reads YSYEKL. Written as DNA, the CDR3 is TGCGCCAGCAGTCCGGGCTCAGGGAGGTACGAGCAGTACTTC. It codes for CASSPGSGRYEQYF.